Following are 4 T cell receptor beta chains from one sample sequenced in a study of cytomegalovirus exposure and HLA in healthy donors. Vbeta (60) and Jbeta (13) primers were used in the PCR. The protocol was immunoSEQ multiplex PCR, while the TCRdb copy is restricted to in-frame clones and leaves out a portion. The sample records 110,000 to 150,000 clones, roughly 78% being singletons. The sequencing sample was made of PBMCs. These receptor sequences come from a female donor in good health and CMV-seronegative.

The chain employs TRBV5-1 and TRBJ2-1; 9 bases are a match to TRBD2. Losses at the gene ends were 0 bases for V and 9 bases for J; bases not matched to a gene: 10. The germline CDR1 and CDR2 sequences are SGHRS and YFSETQ. The CDR3 spans 16 residues. The CDR3 sequence: CASSLEVGTSIFEQFF. CDR3 in DNA: TGCGCCAGCAGCTTGGAGGTCGGGACTAGCATATTTGAGCAGTTCTTC.

The chain recombines TRBV7-9 with TRBJ1-1; D unresolved. CDR3 length equals 14 residues. Germline V gives CDR1 SEHNR, CDR2 FQNEAQ (reference sequence). Deletions cut 3 bases from V and 3 bases from J, with 11 bases between. This chain's CDR3 is CASSLQAGYTEAFF. Written as DNA, the CDR3 is TGTGCCAGCAGCTTGCAAGCGGGGTACACTGAAGCTTTCTTT.

The V and J genes are TRBV4-2 and TRBJ2-7, with 12 bases that match TRBD2. Losses at the gene ends were 1 base for V and 1 base for J; bases not matched to a gene: 2. The CDR3 runs to 16 residues. Germline CDR1 reads LGHNA; CDR2 reads YNFKEQ. CDR3 DNA: TGTGCCAGCAGCCAAGGGACTAGCGGGGATTCCTACGAGCAGTACTTC. This translates into CASSQGTSGDSYEQYF.

The CDR3 region has the DNA TGTGCCAGCAGTTTATGGGGGGCCCGTGGTCGACTTAGCAATCAGCCCCAGCATTTT. Translated, it gives CASSLWGARGRLSNQPQHF. The V and J genes are TRBV28 and TRBJ1-5, with D perhaps matching TRBD1 (6 bases). With 0 bases removed from V and 0 bases from J, the gap between germline ends came to 18 bases. In germline, CDR1 is MDHEN, CDR2 SYDVKM. This CDR3 comprises 19 residues.